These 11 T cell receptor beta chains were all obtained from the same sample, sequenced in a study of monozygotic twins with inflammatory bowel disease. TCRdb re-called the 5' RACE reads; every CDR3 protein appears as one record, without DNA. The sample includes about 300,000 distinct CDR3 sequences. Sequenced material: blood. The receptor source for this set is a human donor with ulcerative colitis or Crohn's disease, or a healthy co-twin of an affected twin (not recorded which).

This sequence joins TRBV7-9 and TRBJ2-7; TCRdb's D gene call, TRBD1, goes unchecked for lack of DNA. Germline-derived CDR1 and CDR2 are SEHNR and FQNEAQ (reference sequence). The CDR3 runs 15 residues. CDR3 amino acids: CASSSGHLSSYEQYF.

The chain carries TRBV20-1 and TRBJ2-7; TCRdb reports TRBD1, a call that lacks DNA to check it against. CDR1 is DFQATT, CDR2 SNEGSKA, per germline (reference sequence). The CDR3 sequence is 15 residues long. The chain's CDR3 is CSARAGSMLSYEQYF.

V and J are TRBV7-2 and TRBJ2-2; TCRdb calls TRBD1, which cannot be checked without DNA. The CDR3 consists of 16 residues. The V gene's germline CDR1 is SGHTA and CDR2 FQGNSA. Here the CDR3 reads CASSLVVGALTGELFF. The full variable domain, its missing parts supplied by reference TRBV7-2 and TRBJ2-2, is GAGVSQSPSNKVTEKGKDVELRCDPISGHTALYWYRQSLGQGLEFLIYFQGNSAPDKSGLPSDRFSAERTGGSVSTLTIQRTQQEDSAVYLCASSLVVGALTGELFFGEGSRLTVL.

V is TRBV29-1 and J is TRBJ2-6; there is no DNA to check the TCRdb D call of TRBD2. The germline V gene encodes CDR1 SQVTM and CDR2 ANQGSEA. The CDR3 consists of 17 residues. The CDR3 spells CSVESSGVLAGANVLTF.

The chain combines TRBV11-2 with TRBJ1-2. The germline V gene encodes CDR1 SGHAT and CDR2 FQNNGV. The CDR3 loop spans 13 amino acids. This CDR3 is CASSLVYLYGYTF.

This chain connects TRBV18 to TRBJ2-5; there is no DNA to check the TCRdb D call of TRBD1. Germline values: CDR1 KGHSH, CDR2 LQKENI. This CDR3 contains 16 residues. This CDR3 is CASSSIAGSGGETQYF. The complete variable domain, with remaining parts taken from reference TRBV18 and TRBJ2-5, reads NAGVMQNPRHLVRRRGQEARLRCSPMKGHSHVYWYRQLPEEGLKFMVYLQKENIIDESGMPKERFSAEFPKEGPSILRIQQVVRGDSAAYFCASSSIAGSGGETQYFGPGTRLLVL.

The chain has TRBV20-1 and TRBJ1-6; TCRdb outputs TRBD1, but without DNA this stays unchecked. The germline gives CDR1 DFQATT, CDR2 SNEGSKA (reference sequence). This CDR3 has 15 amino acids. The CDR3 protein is CSARELTGILSPLHF.

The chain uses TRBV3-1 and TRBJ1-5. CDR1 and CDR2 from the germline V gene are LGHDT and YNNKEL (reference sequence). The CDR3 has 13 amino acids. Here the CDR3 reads CASSQEGNQPQHF.

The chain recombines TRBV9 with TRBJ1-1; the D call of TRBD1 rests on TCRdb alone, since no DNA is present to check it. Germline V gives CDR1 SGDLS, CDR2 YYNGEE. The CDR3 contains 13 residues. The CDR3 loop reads CASSGPGRHEAFF.

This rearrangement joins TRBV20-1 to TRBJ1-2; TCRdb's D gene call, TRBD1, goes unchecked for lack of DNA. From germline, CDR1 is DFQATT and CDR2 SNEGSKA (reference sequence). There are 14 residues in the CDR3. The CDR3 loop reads CSALNRDSDYGYTF.

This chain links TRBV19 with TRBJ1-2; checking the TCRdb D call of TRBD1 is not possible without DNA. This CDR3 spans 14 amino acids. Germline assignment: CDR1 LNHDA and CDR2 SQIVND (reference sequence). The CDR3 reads CASNPSLINYGYTF. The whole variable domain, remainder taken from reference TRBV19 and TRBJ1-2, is DGGITQSPKYLFRKEGQNVTLSCEQNLNHDAMYWYRQDPGQGLRLIYYSQIVNDFQKGDIAEGYSVSREKKESFPLTVTSAQKNPTAFYLCASNPSLINYGYTFGSGTRLTVV.